The clone carrying this TCR beta chain has just a few counts. Its antigen is still unknown. The sample is drawn from a study of shared clonotypes between healthy human individuals. Study outcomes and limitations: Several donors had roughly 5.2% of their naive CD4 clonotypes in common. Exclusively blood specimens were collected; tissue repertoires likely differ. Relative to memory subsets, naive subsets generally showed larger estimated richness.

Libraries were prepared by immunoSEQ multiplex PCR; TCRdb keeps only in-frame clonotypes and omits some of them. The repertoire holds over a million clones, with around 78% as singletons. The donors were all Caucasian adults (living in Nashville, Tennessee). This clonotype originated in a man between 18 and 29 years old in good health. Some clones in this sample may be carry-over from other donors' samples. The specimen sequenced was memory CD4+ T cells from PBMCs. Sample subset: CD45RA-negative fraction.

CDR3 sequence (DNA): TGTGCCAGCTCACTTCATTCGGTTGGGGCCGGTGAAGCTTTCTTT. Protein: CASSLHSVGAGEAFF. The chain recombines TRBV6-1 with TRBJ1-1, with D perhaps matching TRBD1 (5 bases). Trimming took off 8 bases at V and 7 bases at J, with 23 bases between the two ends. The CDR3 covers 15 residues. Per germline, CDR1 MNHNS and CDR2 SASEGT.